Listed below are T cell receptor beta chains from one sample, sequenced in a study of blood T cell repertoires in COVID-19. Assay: immunoSEQ multiplex PCR; the TCRdb copy retains only in-frame clones and omits some. The top ten hold roughly 6% of the sample, which has roughly 340,000 clones, 75% to 90% seen once. Sequenced sample: peripheral blood. The source of these receptors is a woman aged 50 to 60 with COVID-19, enrolled during active disease. The CDR3 runs from the conserved cysteine through the conserved F or W. Fields, in order: V gene, J gene, D gene, clone size, CDR3 protein, CDR3 DNA. A D gene is named only where the DNA matches it firmly. The size entry is marked missing in some rows and otherwise reads once, few, many or a size class.

TRBV20-1,TRBJ2-7,TRBD1,-,CSASLGQGAVYEQYF,TGCAGTGCTAGTCTGGGACAGGGGGCGGTATACGAGCAGTACTTC
TRBV7-9,TRBJ2-4,-,-,CASSLGAGLAKNIQYF,TGTGCCAGCAGCTTAGGGGCAGGACTAGCCAAAAACATTCAGTACTTC
TRBV12-3/TRBV12-4,TRBJ1-2,-,-,CASSLRQGLNTF,TGTGCCAGCAGTTTGAGGCAGGGGTTAAACACCTTC
TRBV27,TRBJ1-1,-,-,CASSDLVGGAIEAFF,TGTGCCAGCAGCGATCTAGTGGGGGGGGCTATTGAAGCTTTCTTT
TRBV10-2,TRBJ1-4,TRBD1,-,CASSGWVGQQNEKLFF,TGCGCCAGCAGTGGGTGGGTGGGACAGCAAAATGAAAAACTGTTTTTT
TRBV5-1,TRBJ2-1,TRBD2,-,CASSLNPGGNEQFF,TGCGCCAGCAGCTTGAATCCCGGGGGGAATGAGCAGTTCTTC
TRBV11-2,TRBJ2-1,TRBD2,-,CASSLAGTSGRAFYNEQFF,TGTGCCAGCAGCTTGGCCGGGACTAGCGGGAGGGCCTTCTACAATGAGCAGTTCTTC
TRBV18,TRBJ2-3,TRBD2,-,CASSPGSGRSTDTQYF,TGTGCCAGCTCACCCGGTAGCGGGAGGAGCACAGATACGCAGTATTTT
TRBV13,TRBJ1-3,TRBD1,-,CASSLGSTPGQGADTIYF,TGTGCCAGCAGCTTAGGCTCAACACCGGGACAGGGGGCTGACACCATATATTTT
TRBV18,TRBJ1-6,-,-,CASSPPGLLDSPLHF,TGTGCCAGCTCACCACCTGGGCTGCTCGATTCACCCCTCCACTTT
TRBV15,TRBJ1-2,TRBD1,-,CATSANRGSNYGYTF,TGTGCCACCAGCGCTAACAGGGGATCTAACTATGGCTACACCTTC
TRBV18,TRBJ2-7,TRBD1,-,CASSWDSSYEQYF,TGTGCCAGCTCATGGGACAGCTCCTACGAGCAGTACTTC
TRBV7-8,TRBJ1-2,TRBD1,-,CASSRLEWTGSYGYTF,TGTGCCAGCAGCCGCCTAGAATGGACAGGCTCCTATGGCTACACCTTC
TRBV6-5,TRBJ1-6,-,-,CASSYSGGNSPLHF,TGTGCCAGCAGTTACTCCGGGGGGAATTCACCCCTCCACTTT
TRBV27,TRBJ2-1,TRBD2,-,CASSLAGGSYNEQFF,TGTGCCAGCAGTTTAGCGGGAGGTTCCTACAATGAGCAGTTCTTC
TRBV7-6,TRBJ2-3,-,-,CASSPSWAGTSTDTQYF,TGTGCCAGCAGCCCGAGCTGGGCGGGGACGAGCACAGATACGCAGTATTTT
TRBV5-4,TRBJ1-2,TRBD1,-,CASSHRQGAAYGYTF,TGTGCCAGCAGCCACCGCCAGGGGGCGGCCTATGGCTACACCTTC
TRBV11-2,TRBJ2-3,TRBD2,-,CASSLDWASGSTDTQYF,TGTGCCAGCAGCTTAGATTGGGCTAGCGGCAGCACAGATACGCAGTATTTT
TRBV3-1/TRBV3-2,TRBJ2-7,TRBD2,-,CASSQWSSGHEQYF,TGTGCCAGCAGCCAATGGTCTAGCGGGCACGAGCAGTACTTC
TRBV2,TRBJ1-1,-,-,CASSGREDKLTEAFF,TGTGCCAGCAGTGGAAGAGAGGACAAATTAACTGAAGCTTTCTTT
TRBV7-6,TRBJ2-2,-,-,CASSFRGATGELFF,TGTGCCAGCAGCTTTCGGGGGGCGACCGGGGAGCTGTTTTTT
TRBV6-1,TRBJ2-3,TRBD2,-,CASSEEALGLAVRDTQYF,TGTGCCAGCAGTGAAGAGGCCCTGGGACTAGCGGTCCGAGATACGCAGTATTTT
TRBV12-3/TRBV12-4,TRBJ1-2,-,-,CASSLQGDGYTF,TGTGCCAGCAGTTTGCAGGGTGATGGCTACACCTTC
TRBV27,TRBJ2-3,-,-,CASSWAGIGTDTQYF,TGTGCCAGCAGTTGGGCGGGGATCGGCACAGATACGCAGTATTTT
TRBV5-4,TRBJ2-1,TRBD2,few,CASSLTSGRAGEQFF,TGTGCCAGCAGCTTGACTAGCGGGAGGGCCGGTGAGCAGTTCTTC
TRBV5-8,TRBJ2-3,-,-,CASSSGRTDTQYF,TGTGCCAGCAGCTCGGGTCGCACAGATACGCAGTATTTT
TRBV5-1,TRBJ2-2,-,-,CASVPTVGLDTGELFF,TGCGCCAGCGTACCGACAGTCGGATTAGACACCGGGGAGCTGTTTTTT
TRBV27,TRBJ1-4,TRBD1,-,CASSLSEGDSLFF,TGTGCCAGCAGTTTATCGGAGGGGGACAGTCTGTTTTTT
TRBV9,TRBJ2-7,TRBD2,few,CASSVGTTDPREQYF,TGTGCCAGCAGCGTGGGGACTACAGATCCTCGCGAGCAGTACTTC
TRBV7-2,TRBJ2-3,TRBD2,-,CASSLDWTSGSTDTQYF,TGTGCCAGCAGCTTAGACTGGACTAGCGGGAGCACAGATACGCAGTATTTT
TRBV29-1,TRBJ1-2,TRBD1,-,CSGGGTGGIGYTF,TGCAGCGGGGGCGGGACAGGCGGAATTGGCTACACCTTC
TRBV5-1,TRBJ1-6,TRBD1,-,CASSSLGQGNNSPLHF,TGCGCCAGCAGCTCCCTGGGACAGGGGAATAATTCACCCCTCCACTTT
TRBV15,TRBJ2-3,-,-,CATSRAKATSTDTQYF,TGTGCCACCAGCAGAGCGAAAGCGACTAGCACAGATACGCAGTATTTT
TRBV6-5,TRBJ2-2,-,-,CASRNTGTGELFF,TGTGCCAGCAGAAACACAGGTACCGGGGAGCTGTTTTTT
TRBV6-5,TRBJ1-4,-,-,CASIPQGQNEKLFF,TGTGCCAGCATCCCACAGGGTCAGAACGAAAAACTGTTTTTT
TRBV7-8,TRBJ1-5,TRBD1,-,CASSSQRYGTGVVNQPQHF,TGTGCCAGCAGCTCACAGAGGTACGGGACAGGGGTAGTCAATCAGCCCCAGCATTTT
TRBV3-1/TRBV3-2,TRBJ1-5,-,-,CASGSSGQPQHF,TGTGCCAGCGGTTCCAGTGGCCAGCCCCAGCATTTT
TRBV5-4,TRBJ2-1,-,-,CASSGAGESYNEQFF,TGTGCCAGCAGCGGAGCTGGAGAGTCCTACAATGAGCAGTTCTTC
TRBV24-1,TRBJ2-7,-,-,CATSDRLAREQYF,TGTGCCACCAGTGATCGACTGGCGCGGGAGCAGTACTTC
TRBV7-9,TRBJ2-2,-,once,CASSAPAAVFAGELFF,TGTGCCAGCAGCGCACCCGCGGCGGTGTTTGCCGGGGAGCTGTTTTTT
TRBV10-1,TRBJ2-1,-,few,CASSAEGSSYNEQFF,TGCGCCAGCAGTGCTGAGGGCAGCTCCTACAATGAGCAGTTCTTC
TRBV6-5,TRBJ1-5,-,few,CAGSGHRNQPQHF,TGTGCCGGCTCGGGACACCGCAATCAGCCCCAGCATTTT
TRBV7-8,TRBJ1-1,-,-,CASRLTANTEAFF,TGTGCCAGCAGACTTACAGCGAACACTGAAGCTTTCTTT
TRBV5-8,TRBJ2-3,-,-,CASSLSQGTDTQYF,TGTGCCAGCAGCTTGAGTCAGGGGACAGATACGCAGTATTTT
TRBV5-4,TRBJ2-7,-,-,CASSWGRQTGGEQYF,TGTGCCAGCAGCTGGGGGAGGCAGACTGGAGGTGAGCAGTACTTC
TRBV5-8,TRBJ2-1,-,-,CASRFRGARGTEQFF,TGTGCCAGCAGATTCCGGGGAGCCCGAGGTACTGAGCAGTTCTTC
TRBV27,TRBJ2-7,-,-,CASSFSGGQPRFEQYF,TGTGCCAGCAGTTTCTCCGGGGGGCAGCCCAGATTCGAGCAGTACTTC
TRBV19,TRBJ1-2,TRBD1,-,CASSPDRGGYTF,TGTGCCAGTAGTCCCGACAGGGGTGGCTACACCTTC
TRBV2,TRBJ2-7,TRBD2,-,CASGLAGVYEQYF,TGTGCCAGCGGACTAGCGGGAGTTTACGAGCAGTACTTC
TRBV7-9,TRBJ1-1,-,-,CASSPRTVMNTEAFF,TGTGCCAGCAGCCCCAGGACAGTAATGAACACTGAAGCTTTCTTT
TRBV7-8,TRBJ2-1,TRBD2,-,CASSLAPGLGNNEQFF,TGTGCCAGCAGCTTAGCTCCGGGACTAGGGAACAATGAGCAGTTCTTC